These T cell receptor beta chains were read from a single sample in a study of cytomegalovirus exposure and HLA in healthy donors. Generated by immunoSEQ multiplex PCR, the TCRdb table keeps only in-frame clones and is missing some. The table lists 35,000 to 50,000 clones, roughly 92% of them singletons. Material for sequencing was PBMCs. The receptors were sampled from a young man in good health and CMV-seronegative. CDR3s include the opening cysteine and the closing phenylalanine or tryptophan. A D gene is named only where the DNA matches it firmly. Some rows mark clone size as missing; the rest say once, few, many or name a class of expanded clone.

d_gene,j_gene,v_gene,abundance,CDR3aa,CDR3nt
-,TRBJ1-2,TRBV2,-,CASSAWTAANYGYTF,TGTGCCAGCAGTGCATGGACAGCAGCTAACTATGGCTACACCTTC
TRBD2,TRBJ2-1,TRBV30,-,CAWSAALAGGLNEQFF,TGTGCCTGGAGTGCTGCCCTAGCGGGGGGGCTTAATGAGCAGTTCTTC
TRBD1,TRBJ2-7,TRBV5-8,-,CASSFPGQGEQYF,TGTGCCAGCAGCTTTCCGGGACAGGGGGAGCAGTACTTC
TRBD2,TRBJ2-7,TRBV7-2,-,CASSLAQRGPYEQYF,TGTGCCAGCAGCTTAGCCCAGCGGGGTCCCTACGAGCAGTACTTC
TRBD2,TRBJ2-1,TRBV15,-,CATSSDKSWLAGGNEQFF,TGTGCCACCAGCAGCGACAAGTCGTGGCTAGCGGGAGGGAATGAGCAGTTCTTC
TRBD1,TRBJ2-3,TRBV5-6,-,CASSLGQGATDTQYF,TGTGCCAGCAGCTTGGGGCAGGGGGCTACAGATACGCAGTATTTT
TRBD2,TRBJ2-1,TRBV10-3,once,CAIGGGEQFF,TGTGCCATCGGGGGGGGTGAGCAGTTCTTC
TRBD1,TRBJ1-1,TRBV28,-,CASSFAGTGRGMNTEAFF,TGTGCCAGCAGTTTCGCCGGGACAGGGAGGGGGATGAACACTGAAGCTTTCTTT
-,TRBJ1-1,TRBV10-3,few,CAISESRLDRIVMNTEAFF,TGTGCCATCAGTGAGTCGAGGCTCGACAGGATTGTTATGAACACTGAAGCTTTCTTT
-,TRBJ2-3,TRBV18,-,CASSPLVSTDTQYF,TGTGCCAGCTCACCCTTAGTGAGCACAGATACGCAGTATTTT
-,TRBJ2-7,TRBV6-1,-,CASREKDLYEQYF,TGTGCCAGCAGAGAAAAGGACTTATACGAGCAGTACTTC
-,TRBJ1-2,TRBV10-3,-,CAISESARDRGYTF,TGTGCCATCAGTGAGTCGGCTCGAGACAGGGGCTACACCTTC
-,TRBJ1-1,TRBV10-3,-,CAISESRAALNTEAFF,TGTGCCATCAGTGAGTCGAGGGCAGCCCTGAACACTGAAGCTTTCTTT